The T cell receptor (beta chain) under discussion was sequenced for a study of shared clonotypes between healthy human individuals. The CDR3 totals 14 residues. V dropped 3 bases and J dropped 6; count of bases not matched to a gene: 7. The V gene's germline CDR1 is SGDLS and CDR2 YYNGEE. As regards this clone: The antigen is not known.

Several immunoSEQ plates received, in even portions, the genomic DNA of each subset. The assay was immunoSEQ multiplex PCR, and TCRdb's table has in-frame clones only and misses some. The top ten clones hold 0.13% to 0.15% of a sample with 2,500,000 or so clones, approximately 94% of them seen once. Whole-study results and caveats: Relative to clonotypes present in all four donors, those not shared had lower generation probabilities. Sampling was confined to blood; repertoires within tissues likely differ.

Investigators divided CD4+ cells into CD45RA+ naive and CD45RA-negative memory subsets. The clonotype originates from a man between 18 and 35 years old in good health. The sample taken for sequencing was naive CD4+ T cells sorted from blood. Noted subset: CD45RA+ positively selected. V usage is TRBV9 and J usage is TRBJ2-7, with 9 positions matching TRBD1. CDR3 region: CASSGGTGRIEQYF. DNA for the CDR3: TGTGCCAGCAGCGGGGGGACAGGGAGAATCGAGCAGTACTTC. Variable domain in full (rest from reference TRBV9 and TRBJ2-7): DSGVTQTPKHLITATGQRVTLRCSPRSGDLSVYWYQQSLDQGLQFLIQYYNGEERAKGNILERFSAQQFPDLHSELNLSSLELGDSALYFCASSGGTGRIEQYFGPGTRLTVT.